This T cell receptor beta chain was found in a study of monozygotic twins with inflammatory bowel disease. Study findings and constraints: With inverse Simpson as the measure, TCRbeta diversity was lower in IBD patients than in healthy co-twins.

In the case of this clonotype: The antigen remains unidentified.

The unique tags termed UMIs, each holding a 6-nucleotide sample barcode, were added by means of template switching. After re-calling the 5' RACE reads, TCRdb lists one entry per CDR3 protein, DNA absent. Seen in this sample are more than 350,000 distinct CDR3 sequences; the ten most common clones hold approximately 2.4%. The CDR3 extends over 14 amino acids. CDR1 and CDR2 (germline): LGHDT, YNNKEL (reference sequence). The receptor was derived from a human donor with ulcerative colitis or Crohn's disease, or a healthy co-twin of an affected twin (not recorded which). This rearrangement joins TRBV3-1 to TRBJ2-1; absent DNA, TCRdb's TRBD2 call cannot be checked. The sample consisted of blood. CDR3: CASSHREGVDEQFF.